A single TCR beta chain is shown here with its context. The antigen remains undetermined. This sample was included in a study of OX40 agonist ivuxolimab in advanced cancers. Study in general: Patients in dose escalation had liver, melanoma, kidney or head and neck cancers.

Study-wide points: On average, CD8+ T cells had more expanded clones than CD4+.

A history of autoimmune disease or systemic immunosuppression excluded patients. Clones were sequenced by immunoSEQ multiplex PCR, and TCRdb holds only the in-frame ones, with some missing. The sample includes tens of thousands of clones, about 83% of them seen just once. CDR3 length: 14 amino acids. Germline lookup yields CDR1 SQVTM and CDR2 ANQGSEA. V was pared by 6 bases and J by 6 bases, with 10 bases of the junction left unmatched. The sequence was collected from an adult with an advanced solid tumor such as melanoma, head and neck, liver or kidney cancer. The gene calls are TRBV29-1 and TRBJ2-3; 9 positions match TRBD2. Sequencing was performed on CD4+ or CD8+ T cells sorted from blood, taken in a trial of the OX40 agonist ivuxolimab. The DNA for the CDR3 is TGCAGCGTCAACCGCGGGGGGGTGGAGGATACGCAGTATTTT. Translating gives CSVNRGGVEDTQYF.